One and the same sample provided the 9 T cell receptor beta chains below, sequenced in a study of blood T cell repertoires in COVID-19. Clones were sequenced by immunoSEQ multiplex PCR, and TCRdb holds only the in-frame ones, with some missing. This sample yields 350,000 to 400,000 clones, of which around 89% are seen a single time; less than 3.5% belongs to the top ten. The specimen sequenced was peripheral blood. The receptors stem from a woman aged 25 to 39 with COVID-19, enrolled during active disease.

The chain has TRBV1 and TRBJ2-1; the D segment call TRBD1 is taken from the table without a DNA check. TRBV1 is recorded as a pseudogene. CDR3 length: 14 residues. The CDR3 DNA sequence: TGCACCAGTCCCCCTCCCAGGGCTTACAATGAGCAGTTCTTC. Encoded protein: CTSPPPRAYNEQFF.

The CDR3 DNA reads TGTGCCAGTAGTATTCATCCAGGGATTAATGAAAAACTGTTTTTT. Amino acids: CASSIHPGINEKLFF. The chain carries TRBV19 and TRBJ1-4, with D possibly matching TRBD1 (5 bases). Germline loops: CDR1 LNHDA, CDR2 SQIVND (reference sequence). Trimming stripped 3 bases from V and 4 bases from J, with 12 bases between. The length of the CDR3 is 15 residues.

The chain links TRBV10-1 to TRBJ2-3; D possibly corresponds to TRBD2 (5 bases). Germline CDR1 WNHNN, CDR2 SYGVQD (reference sequence). Trimming stripped 3 bases from V and 8 bases from J, with 12 bases between. This CDR3 has 13 residues. In DNA form, the CDR3 reads TGCGCCAGCAGTGACCTCTCGGCGGGTACGCAGTATTTT. Its translation is CASSDLSAGTQYF.

This clone was recorded once. The rearrangement uses TRBV10-1 and TRBJ2-3, with unresolved D. CDR1 is WNHNN and CDR2 is SYGVQD in the germline V gene (reference sequence). The V gene lost 3 bases and the J gene lost 4 bases, with 8 bases spanning the gap. The CDR3 contains 13 residues. CDR3 residues: CASSESPADTQYF. Here the CDR3 DNA reads TGCGCCAGCAGTGAAAGCCCGGCAGATACGCAGTATTTT.

This chain links TRBV15 with TRBJ1-4; 8 bases line up with TRBD1. Per germline, CDR1 LNHNV and CDR2 YYDKDF (reference sequence). The ends lost 1 base at V and 1 base at J; junction bases unmatched: 8. The CDR3 runs 18 residues. CDR3 protein: CATSRGGRGLLTNEKLFF. The CDR3 DNA reads as TGTGCCACCAGCAGAGGGGGCAGGGGGCTATTAACTAATGAAAAACTGTTTTTT.

The rearrangement links TRBV2 to TRBJ1-6; D not certain. Germline-derived CDR1 and CDR2 are SNHLY and FYNNEI. The V end lost 6 bases, the J end lost 7 bases, and 16 bases lay between the germline ends. The CDR3 is 15 residues long. The DNA for the CDR3 is TGTGCCAGCAGAAGTGTGGAGGAAAAAAATTCACCCCTCCACTTT. Translation gives CASRSVEEKNSPLHF. Together with reference TRBV2 and TRBJ1-6, the CDR3 gives the full variable domain: EPEVTQTPSHQVTQMGQEVILRCVPISNHLYFYWYRQILGQKVEFLVSFYNNEISEKSEIFDDQFSVERPDGSNFTLKIRSTKLEDSAMYFCASRSVEEKNSPLHFGNGTRLTVT.

V is TRBV4-3 and J is TRBJ1-1, with 7 bases matching TRBD1. Losses at the gene ends were 4 bases for V and 3 bases for J; bases not matched to a gene: 5. Looked up from germline, CDR1 is LGHNA and CDR2 is YSLEER. This CDR3 region has 14 residues. The CDR3: CASSRATGYTEAFF. In DNA form, the CDR3 reads TGCGCCAGCAGCCGAGCGACAGGGTACACTGAAGCTTTCTTT.

This rearrangement joins TRBV7-6 to TRBJ2-1; TRBD2 aligns across 10 bases. CDR3 length equals 19 residues. Germline loops: CDR1 SGHVS, CDR2 FNYEAQ. V trimming: 0 bases; J trimming: 4 bases; junction bases outside the gene matches: 12. The CDR3: CASSLALSVERGGYNEQFF. The DNA of the CDR3 is TGTGCCAGCAGCTTAGCGCTATCGGTCGAGCGGGGGGGTTACAATGAGCAGTTCTTC. The whole variable domain, remainder taken from reference TRBV7-6 and TRBJ2-1, is GAGVSQSPRYKVTKRGQDVALRCDPISGHVSLYWYRQALGQGPEFLTYFNYEAQQDKSGLPNDRFSAERPEGSISTLTIQRTEQRDSAMYRCASSLALSVERGGYNEQFFGPGTRLTVL.

The chain combines TRBV6-2 or TRBV6-3 with TRBJ1-1; 9 nucleotides match TRBD1. The CDR3 covers 17 residues. From germline, CDR1 is MNHEY and CDR2 SVGEGT. V dropped 0 bases and J dropped 0; count of bases not matched to a gene: 5. This CDR3 is CASSYSYRGHLNTEAFF. CDR3 nucleotides: TGTGCCAGCAGTTACTCCTACAGGGGGCATTTGAACACTGAAGCTTTCTTT.